This record covers a single T cell receptor beta chain. The data originate from a study of CD8 T cells in Susac syndrome. The T cells that were sequenced for TCR beta were CD8+ and CD4+ cells from blood. Relapsing-remitting disease, either stable or active, was present in the treatment-naive patients who were the multiple sclerosis controls. TEMRA cells underwent FACS enrichment and CD8+ and CD4+ T cells underwent negative isolation. Unmatched junction bases numbered 5, after V lost 1 base and J lost 5 bases. The CDR3 is 15 amino acids. Germline V gives CDR1 LNHDA, CDR2 SQIVND (reference sequence). RNA was extracted with the RNeasy kit, and a quantity of roughly 0.45 to 1 ug was reverse transcribed using random hexamers. TCR beta CDR3 was amplified by immunoSEQ covering 54 Vbeta and 13 Jbeta. TCRdb re-called the immunoSEQ multiplex PCR reads through MiXCR, storing one row per CDR3 protein. The sample has fewer than 350,000 distinct CDR3 sequences, roughly 85% seen once.

The source of this sequence is a human donor with multiple sclerosis. The J gene is TRBJ2-1, the V gene TRBV19; TRBD2 aligns across 7 bases. The specimen sequenced was CD8+ T cells from PBMCs. The CDR3 sequence: CASSIGLAEHNEQFF. CDR3 coding DNA: TGTGCCAGTAGTATAGGGCTAGCGGAGCACAATGAGCAGTTCTTC. The whole variable domain, remainder taken from reference TRBV19 and TRBJ2-1, is DGGITQSPKYLFRKEGQNVTLSCEQNLNHDAMYWYRQDPGQGLRLIYYSQIVNDFQKGDIAEGYSVSREKKESFPLTVTSAQKNPTAFYLCASSIGLAEHNEQFFGPGTRLTVL.